The 29 T cell receptor beta chains below come from one sample, sequenced in a study of T-cell memory formation after mild COVID-19. Via MiXCR, TCRdb re-called the 5' RACE reads, giving one row per CDR3 protein. The sample contains 550,000 to 700,000 distinct CDR3 sequences, 17% of which appear only once. Sequencing used PBMCs or a T cell subset sorted from them (not recorded which). These receptor sequences come from an adult woman who had mild COVID-19 (a few samples of this study predate the infection). Cell type and time point are not known.

The gene calls are TRBV30 and TRBJ2-7, with no clear D. Per the germline V gene, CDR1 is GTSNPN and CDR2 is SVGIG (reference sequence). This CDR3 comprises 11 residues. V lost 2 bases, J lost 7 bases, and 9 bases lay in between. CDR3 protein: CAWSPSGEQYF. CDR3 nucleotide sequence: TGTGCCTGGAGTCCCTCTGGTGAGCAGTACTTC.

This clonotype was seen a few times. The genes are TRBV7-9 and TRBJ2-2, with D tentatively TRBD1 (5 bases). The CDR3 contains 13 residues. Germline V gene sequence: CDR1 SEHNR, CDR2 FQNEAQ (reference sequence). V was clipped by 6 bases and J by 4 bases, with 9 bases between them. This CDR3 is CASRGPPTGELFF. The CDR3 DNA reads as TGTGCCAGCAGGGGGCCCCCCACCGGGGAGCTGTTTTTT.

Here the CDR3 DNA reads TGTGCCAGCAGGGGGACAGGGCTAGTTGAAGCTTTCTTT. Its protein is CASRGTGLVEAFF. The chain uses TRBV7-6 and TRBJ1-1; 9 bases agree with TRBD1. The V and J ends lost 6 bases and 7 bases, in that order; junction bases with no gene match: 6. Germline-derived CDR1 and CDR2 are SGHVS and FNYEAQ. This CDR3 has 13 amino acids.

The chain combines TRBV7-2 with TRBJ1-5; perhaps TRBD1 as D (5 bases). The V end lost 3 bases, the J end lost 3 bases, and 9 bases lay between the germline ends. The CDR3 sequence is 14 residues long. CDR1 is SGHTA, CDR2 FQGNSA, per germline. The CDR3 nucleotides are TGTGCCAGCAGCTTTGGGGGACCCAATCAGCCCCAGCATTTT. Translation gives CASSFGGPNQPQHF.

V gene TRBV4-1 combines with J gene TRBJ1-5; D is undetermined. This CDR3 is 15 amino acids long. Trimming pared 2 bases from V and 1 base from J, leaving 9 bases between. Germline V lookup: CDR1 MGHRA, CDR2 YSYEKL. The CDR3 nucleotides read TGCGCCAGCAGCCAAATTGTCCAGAGCAATCAGCCCCAGCATTTT. Protein product: CASSQIVQSNQPQHF.

This clonotype turned up a few times. The CDR3 is CASSYSRTGGGVDEQFF. In DNA, the CDR3 is TGTGCCAGCAGTTACTCGAGAACCGGGGGGGGAGTCGATGAGCAGTTCTTC. The rearrangement links TRBV6-6 to TRBJ2-1; 8 bases match TRBD2. Germline CDR1 reads MNHNY; CDR2 reads SVGAGI (reference sequence). Trimming removed 0 bases from V and 8 bases from J; junction bases left unmatched: 12. The CDR3 has 17 amino acids.

The chain links TRBV2 to TRBJ2-1; 13 nucleotides align to TRBD2. With V trimmed by 8 bases and J by 7 bases, 11 bases remained unmatched. The length of the CDR3 is 16 residues. Germline CDR1 SNHLY, CDR2 FYNNEI. The CDR3 reads CASARGGLAGVNEQFF. For the CDR3, the DNA is TGTGCCAGCGCCCGGGGTGGACTAGCGGGGGTAAATGAGCAGTTCTTC.

This clonotype occurred many times. This chain uses TRBV20-1 with TRBJ2-2; 7 nucleotides agree with TRBD2. V gave up 4 bases and J gave up 8 bases; unmatched junction bases: 16. The length of the CDR3 is 16 residues. CDR1 and CDR2 from the germline V gene are DFQATT and SNEGSKA (reference sequence). The CDR3 DNA reads as TGCAGTGCTACCCCCCCTGGACTAGGGGAATCGGGGGAGCTGTTTTTT. It yields the protein CSATPPGLGESGELFF.

This sequence joins TRBV7-9 and TRBJ2-7; unclear D gene. The CDR3 contains 12 residues. From germline, CDR1 is SEHNR and CDR2 FQNEAQ (reference sequence). Trimming stripped 1 base from V and 3 bases from J, with 4 bases between. The CDR3 bases are TGTGCCAGCAGCTTAGATATCTACGAGCAGTACTTC. Residues: CASSLDIYEQYF.

The CDR3 reads CASSPATDTQYF. The CDR3 DNA reads TGTGCCAGCAGCCCTGCAACAGATACGCAGTATTTT. The chain is built from TRBV11-2 and TRBJ2-3; D unresolved. CDR3 size: 12 residues. Trimming took off 5 bases at V and 3 bases at J, with 6 bases between the two ends. Germline V gene data show CDR1 as SGHAT and CDR2 as FQNNGV. Together with reference TRBV11-2 and TRBJ2-3, the CDR3 gives the full variable domain: EAGVAQSPRYKIIEKRQSVAFWCNPISGHATLYWYQQILGQGPKLLIQFQNNGVVDDSQLPKDRFSAERLKGVDSTLKIQPAKLEDSAVYLCASSPATDTQYFGPGTRLTVL.

This clonotype was recorded a few times. The chain joins TRBV3-1 to TRBJ1-1; no clear D. This CDR3 spans 15 amino acids. V was clipped by 2 bases and J by 1 base, with 11 bases between them. Germline CDR1 and CDR2: LGHDT and YNNKEL (reference sequence). CDR3 nucleotide sequence: TGTGCCAGCAGCCAATGGGCGGGCGCGAACACTGAAGCTTTCTTT. Protein: CASSQWAGANTEAFF.

This chain connects TRBV15 to TRBJ2-3; 8 bases align to TRBD2. Trimming removed 7 bases from V and 2 bases from J; junction bases left unmatched: 8. The germline gives CDR1 LNHNV, CDR2 YYDKDF (reference sequence). The CDR3 is made up of 15 amino acids. The CDR3 is CATTPGGGVTDTQYF. CDR3 in DNA: TGTGCCACCACCCCGGGGGGGGGAGTCACAGATACGCAGTATTTT.

This chain uses TRBV5-1 with TRBJ2-5; D is ambiguous. Trimming cost V 4 bases and J 2 bases, with 12 bases left between them. The CDR3 consists of 14 residues. Germline CDR1 reads SGHRS; CDR2 reads YFSETQ. The CDR3 DNA reads as TGCGCCAGCAGCCGAGGTGGGGTACAAGAGACCCAGTACTTC. It codes for CASSRGGVQETQYF. Full variable domain (remainder filled in from reference TRBV5-1 and TRBJ2-5): KAGVTQTPRYLIKTRGQQVTLSCSPISGHRSVSWYQQTPGQGLQFLFEYFSETQRNKGNFPGRFSGRQFSNSRSEMNVSTLELGDSALYLCASSRGGVQETQYFGPGTRLLVL.

This clonotype was found many times. The rearrangement links TRBV12-3 or TRBV12-4 to TRBJ2-1; 9 nucleotides line up with TRBD1. J gave up 6 bases and V 6 bases, and 9 bases lay outside the gene matches. The CDR3 spans 15 residues. Written as DNA, the CDR3 is TGTGCCAGCAGCCAACGGGACAGGGACCCCAATGAGCAGTTCTTC. Protein: CASSQRDRDPNEQFF.

This rearrangement joins TRBV7-8 to TRBJ2-7, with 9 positions matching TRBD1. CDR3 size: 12 residues. The J segment lost 4 bases and the V segment lost 10 bases, leaving 5 bases of the junction unmatched. Germline lookup yields CDR1 SGHVS and CDR2 FQNEAQ. The CDR3 is CATRGQGYEQYF. In nucleotides, the CDR3 is TGTGCCACCCGAGGACAGGGGTACGAGCAGTACTTC.

The rearrangement joins TRBV6-5 to TRBJ1-1; TRBD1 matches at 7 bases. CDR3 size: 14 residues. Germline V gives CDR1 MNHEY, CDR2 SVGAGI. V dropped 2 bases and J dropped 6; count of bases not matched to a gene: 6. CDR3 protein: CASSYQQGRAEAFF. The CDR3 nucleotides read TGTGCCAGCAGTTACCAACAGGGGCGGGCTGAAGCTTTCTTT.

This clonotype was seen only a few times. This rearrangement joins TRBV19 to TRBJ2-7, with D possibly TRBD2 on 5 matching bases. Trimming took 6 bases from V and 4 from J, leaving 19 bases between them. Germline V gene data show CDR1 as LNHDA and CDR2 as SQIVND (reference sequence). The CDR3 loop spans 15 amino acids. CDR3 sequence reads: CASSNAGTPRYEQYF. CDR3 nucleotide sequence: TGTGCCAGTAGCAACGCGGGCACCCCGCGGTACGAGCAGTACTTC. Using reference TRBV19 and TRBJ2-7 for the parts outside the CDR3, the full variable domain is DGGITQSPKYLFRKEGQNVTLSCEQNLNHDAMYWYRQDPGQGLRLIYYSQIVNDFQKGDIAEGYSVSREKKESFPLTVTSAQKNPTAFYLCASSNAGTPRYEQYFGPGTRLTVT.

This clonotype was found a few times. The CDR3 DNA follows: TGTGCCACCAGTGATTTGGGCGGTAGCGGGAGTAGAAATGAGCAGTTCTTC. It specifies CATSDLGGSGSRNEQFF. J is TRBJ2-1 and V is TRBV24-1; 9 positions agree with TRBD2. The germline V gene encodes CDR1 KGHDR and CDR2 SFDVKD. The CDR3 covers 17 residues. Losses at the gene ends were 0 bases for V and 7 bases for J; bases not matched to a gene: 9.

The chain links TRBV29-1 to TRBJ1-2; D not resolved. Germline assignment: CDR1 SQVTM and CDR2 ANQGSEA. The CDR3 is made up of 14 amino acids. V was clipped by 4 bases and J by 0 bases, with 12 bases between them. CDR3: CSVGALDTNYGYTF. Written as DNA, the CDR3 is TGCAGCGTTGGGGCACTTGACACTAACTATGGCTACACCTTC.

This clonotype was seen only a few times. The chain employs TRBV2 and TRBJ2-1; 10 bases fit TRBD2. CDR3 size: 15 residues. Trimming took 4 bases from V and 5 from J; bases not matched to a gene: 5. Germline V gives CDR1 SNHLY, CDR2 FYNNEI. This chain's CDR3 is CASSVLLAGHNEQFF. The CDR3 nucleotides read TGTGCCAGCAGTGTCTTACTAGCGGGACACAATGAGCAGTTCTTC. The full variable domain, with the rest looked up from reference TRBV2 and TRBJ2-1, is EPEVTQTPSHQVTQMGQEVILRCVPISNHLYFYWYRQILGQKVEFLVSFYNNEISEKSEIFDDQFSVERPDGSNFTLKIRSTKLEDSAMYFCASSVLLAGHNEQFFGPGTRLTVL.

The rearrangement links TRBV12-3 or TRBV12-4 to TRBJ2-7; D is unresolved. Trimming took off 5 bases at V and 2 bases at J, with 13 bases between the two ends. The CDR3 length is 14 residues. CDR3 sequence: CASSPPAGPYEQYF. In DNA form, the CDR3 reads TGTGCCAGCAGTCCCCCGGCAGGTCCCTACGAGCAGTACTTC.

This clonotype was counted only a few times. The genes are TRBV24-1 and TRBJ1-2; D is unclear. Trimming stripped 1 base from V and 2 bases from J, with 4 bases between. The CDR3 length is 13 residues. Germline-derived CDR1 and CDR2 are KGHDR and SFDVKD. CDR3 sequence reads: CATSDFLNYGYTF. CDR3 coding DNA: TGTGCCACCAGTGATTTCCTCAACTATGGCTACACCTTC.

Ten or more counts support this clonotype. The chain joins TRBV15 to TRBJ2-1; 12 bases line up with TRBD2. Germline V CDR1 and CDR2: LNHNV, YYDKDF (reference sequence). The ends lost 0 bases at V and 7 bases at J; junction bases unmatched: 4. The CDR3 contains 16 residues. CDR3 DNA sequence: TGTGCCACCAGCAGAGATTCACTAGCGGGAGGTAATGAGCAGTTCTTC. Amino acid sequence: CATSRDSLAGGNEQFF.

V is TRBV29-1 and J is TRBJ2-1; the D gene is possibly TRBD2 (5 bases). The germline gives CDR1 SQVTM, CDR2 ANQGSEA. V was pared by 0 bases and J by 0 bases, with 12 bases between. This CDR3 has 16 amino acids. The CDR3 is CSVEEGSSTSYNEQFF. CDR3 sequence (DNA): TGCAGCGTTGAAGAAGGTTCTAGCACCTCCTACAATGAGCAGTTCTTC.

The genes are TRBV7-3 and TRBJ2-7; TRBD2 is a possible D gene (5 bases). This CDR3 spans 14 amino acids. The germline V gene encodes CDR1 SGHTA and CDR2 FQGTGA. V lost 5 bases and J 3 bases, leaving 14 bases between the germline ends. The DNA of the CDR3 is TGTGCCAGCAGCGACGGTACCGGACTCTACGAGCAGTACTTC. It translates to CASSDGTGLYEQYF.

This clonotype was observed a handful of times. The V and J genes are TRBV7-2 and TRBJ1-2, with TRBD1 identical over 8 bases. After removal of 1 base from V and 4 bases from J, the junction contained 5 bases not matched to a gene. From germline, CDR1 is SGHTA and CDR2 FQGNSA. The CDR3 totals 15 residues. CDR3 DNA: TGTGCCAGCAGCTTAGGGCAGGGGGCTCGCTATGGCTACACCTTC. Amino acids: CASSLGQGARYGYTF.

The J gene is TRBJ1-1, the V gene TRBV7-9; no reliable D call. Trimming removed 5 bases at V and 2 bases at J, with 21 bases between. The germline V gene encodes CDR1 SEHNR and CDR2 FQNEAQ (reference sequence). CDR3 length equals 17 residues. The CDR3, as DNA: TGTGCCAGCAGCCCCCGTTCTGTTATATCCCACAACACTGAAGCTTTCTTT. Translation: CASSPRSVISHNTEAFF.

This clonotype was detected a few times. This chain uses TRBV18 with TRBJ1-5, with 8 bases fitting TRBD1. V lost 4 bases and J lost 6; bases outside the gene matches: 8. The CDR3 extends over 15 amino acids. CDR1 is KGHSH and CDR2 is LQKENI in the germline V gene. CDR3 protein: CASSRSGQGGQPQHF. The CDR3, as DNA: TGTGCCAGCTCACGCTCCGGACAGGGAGGTCAGCCCCAGCATTTT.

This clonotype appeared a few times. CDR3 sequence (DNA): TGTGCCAGCAGCTTCTCCCACCGGACAGGAACCTACGAGCAGTACTTC. This codes for CASSFSHRTGTYEQYF. This sequence joins TRBV5-5 and TRBJ2-7, with 7 bases that match TRBD1. CDR1 and CDR2 (germline): SGHKS, YYEKEE (reference sequence). The CDR3 sequence is 16 residues long. The V and J ends lost 2 bases and 2 bases, in that order; junction bases with no gene match: 10.